This is a list of T cell receptor beta chains from one sample in a study of T cells in Graves' hyperthyroidism and ophthalmopathy. TCRdb ran MiXCR on the multiplex PCR reads and lists one entry per CDR3 protein. There are fewer than 450,000 distinct CDR3 sequences in the sample; 13% to 15% occur only once, and roughly 19% lies in the top ten. Sequencing was done on a sample of blood. The receptors stem from a woman in her fifties or sixties with Graves' ophthalmopathy. CDR3s include the opening cysteine and the closing phenylalanine or tryptophan. The order of the fields is clone size, V gene, D gene, J gene, CDR3 protein, CDR3 DNA. A D gene is named only where the DNA matches it firmly. Clone size is not always given. Where it is, it says once, few, many or a class for expanded clones.

many	TRBV7-2	TRBD2	TRBJ2-5	CASSLQSGGRGETQYF	TGTGCCAGCAGCTTACAGTCGGGGGGAAGGGGAGAGACCCAGTACTTC
many	TRBV6-1	NA	TRBJ2-4	CASSEFRGSKNIQYF	TGTGCCAGCAGTGAATTCCGAGGGTCCAAAAACATTCAGTACTTC
few	TRBV5-4	TRBD1	TRBJ2-7	CASSLTDRGTYEQYF	TGTGCCAGCAGCTTGACCGACAGGGGGACCTACGAGCAGTACTTC
many	TRBV6-1	NA	TRBJ2-1	CASNWLYNEQFF	TGTGCCAGCAACTGGCTTTACAATGAGCAGTTCTTC
NA	TRBV27	TRBD1	TRBJ1-2	CASSKGGTGAYGYTF	TGTGCCAGCAGTAAAGGGGGGACAGGGGCCTATGGCTACACCTTC
few	TRBV28	NA	TRBJ1-2	CASSPGGRTYNYGYTF	TGTGCCAGCAGTCCTGGGGGGCGGACTTATAACTATGGCTACACCTTC
NA	TRBV6-1	NA	TRBJ2-3	CASSDIWNTDTQYF	TGTGCCAGCAGTGATATTTGGAACACAGATACGCAGTATTTT
few	TRBV7-9	NA	TRBJ1-4	CASSLAQGVKLFF	TGTGCCAGCAGCTTAGCGCAAGGGGTAAAACTGTTTTTT
NA	TRBV28	TRBD2	TRBJ2-3	CASSLDAGVDTDTQYF	TGTGCCAGCAGTTTAGATGCGGGAGTTGACACAGATACGCAGTATTTT
many	TRBV24-1	TRBD2	TRBJ2-5	CATSVPSGTQETQYF	TGTGCCACCAGTGTGCCTAGCGGGACCCAAGAGACCCAGTACTTC
few	TRBV15	NA	TRBJ2-1	CATSRERLFNEQFF	TGTGCCACCAGCAGAGAGAGACTGTTCAATGAGCAGTTCTTC
many	TRBV3-1	NA	TRBJ2-3	CASSQGASAYSSTDTQYF	TGTGCCAGCAGCCAAGGGGCTAGCGCATACTCTAGCACAGATACGCAGTATTTT
few	TRBV5-1	TRBD1	TRBJ2-1	CASSLVSTGGNEQFF	TGCGCCAGCAGCTTGGTCTCGACAGGGGGCAATGAGCAGTTCTTC
many	TRBV6-1	NA	TRBJ2-7	CASSRDGAYEQYF	TGTGCCAGCAGTCGGGACGGAGCCTACGAGCAGTACTTC
few	TRBV20-1	NA	TRBJ1-1	CSAKLGMNTEAFF	TGCAGTGCTAAGTTGGGGATGAACACTGAAGCTTTCTTT
many	TRBV5-1	NA	TRBJ1-1	CASSLGVVTEAFF	TGCGCCAGCAGCTTAGGGGTGGTCACTGAAGCTTTCTTT
NA	TRBV29-1	NA	TRBJ1-3	CSVGGVGNTIYF	TGCAGCGTCGGGGGAGTGGGAAACACCATATATTTT